One and the same sample provided the 5 T cell receptor beta chains below, sequenced in a study of T cells after yellow fever vaccination. Using its own MiXCR run on the 5' RACE reads, TCRdb lists one record per CDR3 protein. The table has 200,000 to 250,000 distinct CDR3 sequences, 6% to 7.5% seen once. Here the sequenced sample was CD4+ T cells sorted from PBMCs, taken 15 days after the yellow fever booster vaccination. The receptors come from a man under 40 who received the YFV17D yellow fever vaccine.

This rearrangement joins TRBV7-8 to TRBJ2-4; no clear D. The CDR3 is 15 amino acids. Deletions cut 2 bases from V and 4 bases from J, with 12 bases between. Germline loops: CDR1 SGHVS, CDR2 FQNEAQ. This CDR3 is CASSLTLGQKNIQYF. In DNA, the CDR3 is TGTGCCAGCAGCTTAACCCTTGGGCAAAAAAACATTCAGTACTTC.

The table lists this clonotype with many counts. V and J are TRBV6-5 and TRBJ2-3; 10 bases align to TRBD2. Losses at the gene ends were 2 bases for V and 3 bases for J; bases not matched to a gene: 5. Germline CDR1 is MNHEY and CDR2 is SVGAGI. The CDR3 runs to 16 residues. In nucleotides, the CDR3 is TGTGCCAGCAGTTACAAGCTAGCGGGAGTTACAGATACGCAGTATTTT. Protein sequence: CASSYKLAGVTDTQYF.

This clonotype was observed once. The chain joins TRBV30 to TRBJ2-5; 7 bases are a match to TRBD2. Trimming cost V 1 base and J 4 bases; bases outside gene matches: 3. In germline, CDR1 is GTSNPN, CDR2 SVGIG (reference sequence). CDR3 length: 13 amino acids. For the CDR3, the DNA is TGTGCCTGGAGTGGCGGGAGTGCAGAGACCCAGTACTTC. Amino acids: CAWSGGSAETQYF.

This rearrangement joins TRBV5-1 to TRBJ2-7; 14 bases are a match to TRBD2. V lost 4 bases and J lost 3; bases outside the gene matches: 6. The CDR3 spans 16 residues. The V gene's germline CDR1 is SGHRS and CDR2 YFSETQ. The CDR3 loop is CASSPGTSGRHYEQYF. DNA for the CDR3: TGCGCCAGCAGCCCCGGGACTAGCGGGAGACACTACGAGCAGTACTTC.

This clonotype has more than one count but fewer than ten. The rearrangement joins TRBV28 to TRBJ1-5; TRBD1 agrees at 7 bases. V trimming: 6 bases; J trimming: 5 bases; junction bases outside the gene matches: 13. The CDR3 covers 16 residues. CDR1 and CDR2 from the germline V gene are MDHEN and SYDVKM. CDR3 DNA: TGTGCCAGCAGGGTAGGGGGCTCGGCAACCTATCAGCCCCAGCATTTT. Residues: CASRVGGSATYQPQHF.